The 8 T cell receptor beta chains listed next were all sequenced from one sample in a study of OX40 agonist ivuxolimab in advanced cancers. Some clones are missing from TCRdb's copy, which holds only in-frame ones; the method was immunoSEQ multiplex PCR. The sample yields approximately 70,000 clones, about nine tenths seen once. Source: CD4+ or CD8+ T cells sorted from blood, taken in a trial of the OX40 agonist ivuxolimab. The origin of the receptors is an adult with an advanced solid tumor such as melanoma, head and neck, liver or kidney cancer.

The chain is built from TRBV5-1 and TRBJ2-2; 8 bases align to TRBD1. Germline V gene lookup returns CDR1 SGHRS and CDR2 YFSETQ. There are 16 residues in the CDR3. After removal of 5 bases from V and 1 base from J, the junction contained 7 bases not matched to a gene. In DNA form, the CDR3 reads TGCGCCAGCAGTTCCGCTGGACAGGGGAACACCGGGGAGCTGTTTTTT. It codes for CASSSAGQGNTGELFF. Filled out from reference TRBV5-1 and TRBJ2-2, the complete variable domain reads KAGVTQTPRYLIKTRGQQVTLSCSPISGHRSVSWYQQTPGQGLQFLFEYFSETQRNKGNFPGRFSGRQFSNSRSEMNVSTLELGDSALYLCASSSAGQGNTGELFFGEGSRLTVL.

The rearrangement links TRBV5-1 to TRBJ2-2, with 7 bases that match TRBD1. CDR1 and CDR2 from the germline V gene are SGHRS and YFSETQ. With V trimmed by 4 bases and J by 4 bases, 7 bases remained unmatched. The length of the CDR3 is 15 residues. This CDR3 is CASSQAPGGTGELFF. The CDR3 nucleotides read TGCGCCAGCAGCCAGGCCCCAGGGGGCACCGGGGAGCTGTTTTTT.

The CDR3 sequence: CASSSQGYSGEQYF. In DNA, the CDR3 is TGCGCCAGCAGCTCCCAGGGATATTCGGGTGAGCAGTACTTC. This chain links TRBV5-1 with TRBJ2-7, with D possibly matching TRBD1 (5 bases). The CDR3 runs 14 residues. Looked up from germline, CDR1 is SGHRS and CDR2 is YFSETQ. V was clipped by 3 bases and J by 7 bases, with 17 bases between them. Using reference TRBV5-1 and TRBJ2-7 for the parts outside the CDR3, the full variable domain is KAGVTQTPRYLIKTRGQQVTLSCSPISGHRSVSWYQQTPGQGLQFLFEYFSETQRNKGNFPGRFSGRQFSNSRSEMNVSTLELGDSALYLCASSSQGYSGEQYFGPGTRLTVT.

The chain couples TRBV20-1 to TRBJ2-5, with D possibly called TRBD1 or TRBD2 (5 bases each). Germline V gene data show CDR1 as DFQATT and CDR2 as SNEGSKA (reference sequence). V was pared by 8 bases and J by 6 bases, with 10 bases between. The CDR3 runs 10 residues. CDR3 loop: CSPMGQTQYF. CDR3 DNA: TGCAGTCCCATGGGACAGACCCAGTACTTC.

The CDR3 coding sequence is TGTGCCAGCACCAAATGGGACAGGGGGGGCTACGAGCAGTACTTC. It specifies CASTKWDRGGYEQYF. The rearrangement joins TRBV27 to TRBJ2-7; 11 bases are shared with TRBD1. Germline trimming cut 7 bases from V and 3 bases from J; bases unmatched to any gene: 8. Germline assignment: CDR1 MNHEY and CDR2 SMNVEV (reference sequence). The CDR3 has 15 residues.

The table lists this clone with a few counts. V and J are TRBV4-2 and TRBJ2-2, with D perhaps TRBD1 (6 bases). Between the trimmed V and J ends, which lost 4 bases and 2 bases, there was a span of 20 bases. The CDR3 has 18 residues. CDR1 is LGHNA and CDR2 is YNFKEQ in the germline V gene. CDR3 sequence reads: CASSPLSGQGLNTGELFF. The DNA for the CDR3 is TGTGCCAGCAGCCCTCTCAGTGGGCAGGGGTTAAACACCGGGGAGCTGTTTTTT.

V and J are TRBV2 and TRBJ1-2; D is undetermined. Germline CDR1 and CDR2: SNHLY and FYNNEI. CDR3 length: 15 residues. V shed 2 bases and J shed 4 bases, with 14 bases lying between them. In DNA form, the CDR3 reads TGTGCCAGCAGTGAACGGACCGGAACGGGCTATGGCTACACCTTC. Its translation is CASSERTGTGYGYTF.

Concerning this clone: Other DNA sequences in the same sample also yield this CDR3. This chain joins TRBV27 and TRBJ2-5; D gene unclear. The length of the CDR3 is 12 residues. V shed 4 bases and J shed 5 bases, with 8 bases lying between them. Germline loops: CDR1 MNHEY, CDR2 SMNVEV (reference sequence). Here the CDR3 reads CASSSPGETQYF. For the CDR3, the DNA is TGTGCCAGCAGTTCTCCTGGGGAGACCCAGTACTTC.